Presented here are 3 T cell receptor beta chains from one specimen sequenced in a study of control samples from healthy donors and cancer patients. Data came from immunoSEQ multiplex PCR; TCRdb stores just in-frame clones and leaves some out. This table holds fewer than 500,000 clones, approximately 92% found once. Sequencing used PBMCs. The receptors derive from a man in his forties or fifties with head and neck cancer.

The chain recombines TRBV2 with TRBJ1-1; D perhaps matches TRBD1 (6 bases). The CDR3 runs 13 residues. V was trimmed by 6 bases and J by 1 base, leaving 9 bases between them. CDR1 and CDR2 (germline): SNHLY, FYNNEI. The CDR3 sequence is CASREQGNTEAFF. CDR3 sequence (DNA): TGTGCCAGCAGAGAACAGGGGAACACTGAAGCTTTCTTT.

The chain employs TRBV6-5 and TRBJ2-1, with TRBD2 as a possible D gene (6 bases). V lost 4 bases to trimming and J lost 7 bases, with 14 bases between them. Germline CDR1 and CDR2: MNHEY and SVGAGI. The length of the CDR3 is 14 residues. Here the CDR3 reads CASSLSGQRNEQFF. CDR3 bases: TGTGCCAGCAGTTTAAGCGGGCAAAGAAATGAGCAGTTCTTC.

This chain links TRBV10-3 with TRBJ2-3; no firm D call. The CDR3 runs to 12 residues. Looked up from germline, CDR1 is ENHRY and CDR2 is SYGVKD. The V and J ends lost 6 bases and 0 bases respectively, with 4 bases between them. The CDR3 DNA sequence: TGTGCCATCAGCACTAGCACAGATACGCAGTATTTT. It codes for CAISTSTDTQYF.